Described below is a single TCR beta chain sequence and its context. Since the CDR3 does not end with the conserved phenylalanine or tryptophan, this likely comes from a read error. No DNA is shown, since the ends of the CDR3 on it are uncertain; the CDR3 is the one TCRdb lists. A total of 14 residues make up the CDR3, ends included. CDR1 MGHRA and CDR2 YSYEKL come from the germline V gene. Authors' methods: Researchers report that nucleated cell counts were estimated from reference gene primer amplification. Clones were read by immunoSEQ multiplex PCR, and TCRdb kept only the in-frame ones, dropping some. V and J calls and clone size follow that table, whereas D and trimming were derived from the DNA. The sample carries about 80,000 clones, around 86% recorded once. The data originate from a study of blood T cell repertoires in COVID-19. The wider study: The origin of the acute and convalescent COVID-19 samples was the United States, Italy and Spain. From T cells, B-cell-depleted T cells, or PBMCs came the material, which was cDNA or gDNA.

V and J are TRBV4-1 and TRBJ1-2; the table calls TRBD1, which could not be checked here. The sample comprised peripheral blood. The sequence was obtained from a human donor in a cohort sampled during active COVID-19. The CDR3 reads CASSQGPIWAPLRL.